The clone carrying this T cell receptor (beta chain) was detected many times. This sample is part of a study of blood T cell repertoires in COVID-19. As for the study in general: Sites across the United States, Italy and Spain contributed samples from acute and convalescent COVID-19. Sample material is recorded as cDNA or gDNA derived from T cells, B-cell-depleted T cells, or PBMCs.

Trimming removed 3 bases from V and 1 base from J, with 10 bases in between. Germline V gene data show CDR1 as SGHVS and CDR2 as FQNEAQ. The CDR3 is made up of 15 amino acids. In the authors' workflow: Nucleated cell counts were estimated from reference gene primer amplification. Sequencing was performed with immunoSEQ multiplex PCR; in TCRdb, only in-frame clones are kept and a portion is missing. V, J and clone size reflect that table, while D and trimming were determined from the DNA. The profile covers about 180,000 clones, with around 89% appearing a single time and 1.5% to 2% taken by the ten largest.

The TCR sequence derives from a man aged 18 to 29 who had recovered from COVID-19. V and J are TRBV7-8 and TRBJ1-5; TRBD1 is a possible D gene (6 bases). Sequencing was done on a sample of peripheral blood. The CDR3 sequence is CASSFEGGSNQPQHF. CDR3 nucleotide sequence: TGTGCCAGCAGCTTCGAAGGGGGAAGCAATCAGCCCCAGCATTTT.